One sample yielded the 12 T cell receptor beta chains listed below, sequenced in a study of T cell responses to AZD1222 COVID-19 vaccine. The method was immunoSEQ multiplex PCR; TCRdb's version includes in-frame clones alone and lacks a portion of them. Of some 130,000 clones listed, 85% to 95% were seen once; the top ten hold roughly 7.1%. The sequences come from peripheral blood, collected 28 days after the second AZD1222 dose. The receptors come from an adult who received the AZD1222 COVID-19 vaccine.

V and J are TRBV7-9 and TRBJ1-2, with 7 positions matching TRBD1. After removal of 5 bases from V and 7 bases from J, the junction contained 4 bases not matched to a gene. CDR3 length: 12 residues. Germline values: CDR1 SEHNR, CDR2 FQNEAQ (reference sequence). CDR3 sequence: CASSVPGGGYTF. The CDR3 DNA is TGTGCCAGCAGCGTTCCAGGGGGTGGCTACACCTTC.

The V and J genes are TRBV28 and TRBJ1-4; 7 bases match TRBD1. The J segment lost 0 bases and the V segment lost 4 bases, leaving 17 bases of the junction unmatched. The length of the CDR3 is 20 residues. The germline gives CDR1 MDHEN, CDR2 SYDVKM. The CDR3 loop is CASSSKAIIPDRATNEKLFF. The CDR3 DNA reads TGTGCCAGCAGTTCAAAGGCGATAATTCCCGACAGGGCAACTAATGAAAAACTGTTTTTT.

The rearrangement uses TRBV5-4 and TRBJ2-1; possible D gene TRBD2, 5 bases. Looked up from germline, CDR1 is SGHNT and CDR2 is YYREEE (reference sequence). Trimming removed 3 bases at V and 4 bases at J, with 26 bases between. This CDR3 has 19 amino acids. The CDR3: CASSSHKPGSGRLYNEQFF. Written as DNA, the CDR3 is TGTGCCAGCAGCTCGCACAAACCGGGGTCGGGGAGACTATACAATGAGCAGTTCTTC.

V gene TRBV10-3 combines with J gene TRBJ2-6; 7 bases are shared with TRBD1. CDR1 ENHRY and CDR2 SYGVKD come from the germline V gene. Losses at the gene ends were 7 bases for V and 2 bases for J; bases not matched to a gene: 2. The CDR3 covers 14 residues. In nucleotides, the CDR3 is TGTGCCATCACCGACAGGGCTGGGGCCAACGTCCTGACTTTC. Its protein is CAITDRAGANVLTF.

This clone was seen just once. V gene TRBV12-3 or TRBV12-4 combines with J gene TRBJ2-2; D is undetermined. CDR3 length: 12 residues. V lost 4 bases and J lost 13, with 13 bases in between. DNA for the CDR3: TGTGCCAGCAGTTACCTACCTAGAAGGCTGTTTTTT. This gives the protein CASSYLPRRLFF.

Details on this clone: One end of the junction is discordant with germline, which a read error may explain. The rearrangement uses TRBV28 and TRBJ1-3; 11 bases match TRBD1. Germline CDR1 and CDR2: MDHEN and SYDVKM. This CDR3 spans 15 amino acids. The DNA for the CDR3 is TGTGCCAGCAGTTCCAGAGGGACAGGGGGAACCACCATATATTTT. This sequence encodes CASSSRGTGGTTIYF.

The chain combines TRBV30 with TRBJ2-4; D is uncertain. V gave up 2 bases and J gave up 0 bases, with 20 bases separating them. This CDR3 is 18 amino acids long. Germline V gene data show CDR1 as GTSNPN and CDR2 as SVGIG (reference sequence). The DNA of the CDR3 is TGTGCCTGGAGTCGCCCTGGTCTCCGCTTAATAGCCAAAAACATTCAGTACTTC. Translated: CAWSRPGLRLIAKNIQYF.

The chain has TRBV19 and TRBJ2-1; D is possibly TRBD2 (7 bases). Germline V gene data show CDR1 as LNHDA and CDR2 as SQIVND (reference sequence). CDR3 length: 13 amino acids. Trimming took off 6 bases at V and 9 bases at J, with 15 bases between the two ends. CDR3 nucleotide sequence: TGTGCCAGTAGCCTTAAGGGGGGGAGTGAGCAGTTCTTC. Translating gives CASSLKGGSEQFF.

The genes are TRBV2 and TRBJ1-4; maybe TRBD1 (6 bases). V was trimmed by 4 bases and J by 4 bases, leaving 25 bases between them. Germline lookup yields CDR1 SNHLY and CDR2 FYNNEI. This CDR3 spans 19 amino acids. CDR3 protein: CASSVGPGAARSYNEKLFF. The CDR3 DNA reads TGTGCCAGCAGTGTAGGCCCGGGGGCCGCCCGAAGTTATAATGAAAAACTGTTTTTT.

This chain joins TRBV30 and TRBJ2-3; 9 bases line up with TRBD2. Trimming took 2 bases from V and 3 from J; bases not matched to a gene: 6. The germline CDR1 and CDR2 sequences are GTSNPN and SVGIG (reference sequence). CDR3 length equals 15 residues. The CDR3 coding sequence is TGTGCCTGGAGTAGGCGGGGGGGCACGACAGATACGCAGTATTTT. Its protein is CAWSRRGGTTDTQYF. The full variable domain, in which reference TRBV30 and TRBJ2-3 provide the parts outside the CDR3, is SQTIHQWPATLVQPVGSPLSLECTVEGTSNPNLYWYRQAAGRGLQLLFYSVGIGQISSEVPQNLSASRPQDRQFILSSKKLLLSDSGFYLCAWSRRGGTTDTQYFGPGTRLTVL.

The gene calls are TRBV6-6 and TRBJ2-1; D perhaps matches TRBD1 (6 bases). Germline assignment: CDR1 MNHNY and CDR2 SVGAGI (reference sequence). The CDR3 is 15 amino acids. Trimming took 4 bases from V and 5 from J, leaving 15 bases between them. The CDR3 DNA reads TGTGCCAGCAGTTCACACATGGGGGCACACAATGAGCAGTTCTTC. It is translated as CASSSHMGAHNEQFF.

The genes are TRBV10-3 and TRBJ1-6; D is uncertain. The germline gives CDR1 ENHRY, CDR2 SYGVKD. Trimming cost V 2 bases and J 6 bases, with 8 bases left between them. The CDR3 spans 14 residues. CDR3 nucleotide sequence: TGTGCCATCAGTGAGATGGGCTTTAATTCACCCCTCCACTTT. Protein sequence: CAISEMGFNSPLHF.